This is a list of T cell receptor beta chains from one sample in a study of CD8+ T cells in alopecia areata. Clones were sequenced by immunoSEQ multiplex PCR, and TCRdb holds only the in-frame ones, with some missing. Among fewer than 150,000 clones, roughly 82% were seen once, and the ten largest hold more than 20%. The source was CD8+ T cells sorted from blood, collected at week 4, from a patient treated with tofacitinib. The receptors were sampled from a human donor with alopecia areata. CDR3s include the opening cysteine and the closing phenylalanine or tryptophan. Fields, in order: V gene, clone size, J gene, D gene, CDR3 DNA, CDR3 protein. D genes are given only for firm matches. Not all rows give a size; the values are once, few, many and, for expanded clones, a class.

TRBV6-5	.	TRBJ2-3	.	TGTGCCAGCGACACCTTCTCTAGCACAGATACGCAGTATTTT	CASDTFSSTDTQYF
TRBV27	.	TRBJ2-7	.	TGTGCCAGCGGGGCGGGACCCTACGAGCAGTACTTC	CASGAGPYEQYF
TRBV29-1	.	TRBJ2-7	.	TGCAGCGTTGACGGAGGGGCCCCTGGGGAGCAGTACTTC	CSVDGGAPGEQYF
TRBV6-5	.	TRBJ2-1	.	TGTGCCAGCAGTCCGGACAATGAGCAGTTCTTC	CASSPDNEQFF
TRBV2	.	TRBJ2-3	.	TGTGCCAGCAGTGAAGGGAGGGCCCCAGATACGCAGTATTTT	CASSEGRAPDTQYF
TRBV5-6	.	TRBJ2-2	TRBD1	TGTGCCAGCAGCGGGACGTTTACAGGGGTGAACGGGGAGCTGTTTTTT	CASSGTFTGVNGELFF
TRBV19	.	TRBJ2-1	.	TGTGCCAGTAGTATCGGGTCAGGGGAGGGGAATGAGCAGTTCTTC	CASSIGSGEGNEQFF
TRBV15	.	TRBJ2-5	.	TGTGCCACCAGCAGCGAAAGGCATCAGGATTACCAAGAGACCCAGTACTTC	CATSSERHQDYQETQYF
TRBV5-1	.	TRBJ2-2	TRBD2	TGCGCCAGCAGCCTCTGGACTAGCGGGGTCACAAACACCGGGGAGCTGTTTTTT	CASSLWTSGVTNTGELFF
TRBV7-9	.	TRBJ1-3	.	TGTGCCAGCAGCTTAGCTGGACAGTATGGAAACACCATATATTTT	CASSLAGQYGNTIYF
TRBV7-6	.	TRBJ1-6	.	TGTGCCAGCAGCTTAGCGCAGGACGGCAGGGGTTCACCCCTCCACTTT	CASSLAQDGRGSPLHF
TRBV30	.	TRBJ1-2	TRBD1	TGTGCCTGGAGTGTACCGGGACAGACGAACTATGGCTACACCTTC	CAWSVPGQTNYGYTF
TRBV20-1	.	TRBJ1-2	TRBD1	TGCAGTGCTACAGGGGGCGGTGGCTACACCTTC	CSATGGGGYTF
TRBV7-9	.	TRBJ2-7	.	TGTGCCAGCAGCTCGCAGGACAACTACGAGCAGTACTTC	CASSSQDNYEQYF
TRBV7-9	.	TRBJ2-5	.	TGTGCCAGCAGCTTAGATAATTGGTTACCGGGCCAAGAGACCCAGTACTTC	CASSLDNWLPGQETQYF
TRBV18	.	TRBJ2-3	.	TGTGCCAGCTCACCACGAAGTCGGGATACGCAGTATTTT	CASSPRSRDTQYF
TRBV29-1	.	TRBJ1-2	.	TGCAGCGTTGAAGAGCGGGAAGGGGGCTACACCTTC	CSVEEREGGYTF
TRBV13	.	TRBJ2-2	.	TGTGCCAGCAGCTTAGTCCCTACGACCGGGGAGCTGTTTTTT	CASSLVPTTGELFF
TRBV20-1	.	TRBJ2-1	.	TGCAGTGCACCCTTTCCTAACCTGCAGTTCTTC	CSAPFPNLQFF
TRBV6-5	.	TRBJ2-1	.	TGTGCCAGCAGTGGACCGGAAAGCTCCTACAATGAGCAGTTCTTC	CASSGPESSYNEQFF
TRBV7-9	.	TRBJ2-3	TRBD2	TGTGCCAGCAGCCCAACTAGCGGGGCCGGAGATACGCAGTATTTT	CASSPTSGAGDTQYF
TRBV7-2	.	TRBJ2-2	TRBD1	TGTGCCAGCAGGCCTCAGGGGGACGGCACCGGGGAGCTGTTTTTT	CASRPQGDGTGELFF
TRBV9	.	TRBJ2-7	.	TGTGCCAGCAGCGTAGGGGCAGGCCTAGGTCAGGAGCAGTACTTC	CASSVGAGLGQEQYF
TRBV9	.	TRBJ1-2	TRBD1	TGTGCCAGCAGCGTAGGACAGGGGGCCTATGGCTACACCTTC	CASSVGQGAYGYTF
TRBV5-6	.	TRBJ1-2	TRBD1	TGTGCCAGCAGCCCGGGACAGGGTTTAGACTATGGCTACACCTTC	CASSPGQGLDYGYTF
TRBV5-6	.	TRBJ2-7	.	TGTGCCAGCAGCTTGGAGAAGACTCGCACTACCGAGCAGTACTTC	CASSLEKTRTTEQYF
TRBV4-1	.	TRBJ2-3	.	TGCGCCAGCAGCCAAGGCGTCCTTACAGATACGCAGTATTTT	CASSQGVLTDTQYF
TRBV4-1	.	TRBJ1-2	.	TGCGCCAGCAGCCAGGACCCTACAGAGCGCTATGGCTACACCTTC	CASSQDPTERYGYTF
TRBV13	.	TRBJ2-7	TRBD1	TGTGCCAGCAGCTTCGGGACAGGACTCTACGAGCAGTACTTC	CASSFGTGLYEQYF
TRBV30	few	TRBJ1-2	.	TGTGCCTGGAGTCTATCGCGGCCCCGTTGGACTCCTGGTTTCAACTATGGCTACACCTTC	CAWSLSRPRWTPGFNYGYTF
TRBV10-3	.	TRBJ2-1	TRBD2	TGTGCCATCAGCGGACTAGCGGGGGGGCACCTGATACGGCCATACAATGAGCAGTTCTTC	CAISGLAGGHLIRPYNEQFF
TRBV4-2	once	TRBJ2-7	TRBD2	TGTGCCAGCAGCCTTGGACTAGCGGCCTCCTACGAGCAGTACTTC	CASSLGLAASYEQYF
TRBV7-8	.	TRBJ2-3	.	TGTGCCAGCACCTCCCTAGCGCCTGTTGTAAATACGCAGTATTTT	CASTSLAPVVNTQYF
TRBV5-4	.	TRBJ2-3	.	TGTGCCAGCAGCTTCTGGGGTAGCGAGTTAGATACGCAGTATTTT	CASSFWGSELDTQYF
TRBV29-1	.	TRBJ2-7	.	TGCAGCGCTTTACAGGTGCCTTCCTACGAGCAGTACTTC	CSALQVPSYEQYF
TRBV7-9	.	TRBJ2-7	TRBD1	TGTGCCAGCAGCCCACCACCGGGACAGGGCTACGAGCAGTACTTC	CASSPPPGQGYEQYF
TRBV11-2	.	TRBJ2-5	.	TGTGCCAGCAGCTTCCCCGGGAAGCTGGAGACCCAGTACTTC	CASSFPGKLETQYF
TRBV7-2	.	TRBJ2-5	TRBD1	TGTGCCAGCAGCCGACTAACGGACAGGAAAGAGACCCAGTACTTC	CASSRLTDRKETQYF
TRBV29-1	.	TRBJ2-1	TRBD1	TGCAGCGTTGGGGACAGGGGGGTTAATGAGCAGTTCTTC	CSVGDRGVNEQFF
TRBV4-1	.	TRBJ1-6	TRBD1	TGCGCCAGCAGCCAAGCGTGGGACAGGGGGAATTCACCCCTCCACTTT	CASSQAWDRGNSPLHF
TRBV9	.	TRBJ2-3	.	TGTGCCAGCAGCTTTCGACAGTTAACTAGCACAGATACGCAGTATTTT	CASSFRQLTSTDTQYF
TRBV7-2	.	TRBJ2-7	.	TGTGCCAGCACACGGGAGTTCCACGGGGACTACGAGCAGTACTTC	CASTREFHGDYEQYF
TRBV6-4	.	TRBJ1-1	TRBD1	TGTGCCAGCAGGACGCACAGGGGGACTGAAGCTTTCTTT	CASRTHRGTEAFF
TRBV30	once	TRBJ2-1	TRBD2	TGTGCCTGGAGTCAAGACCTCCTAGCGGGGACCTACAATGAGCAGTTCTTC	CAWSQDLLAGTYNEQFF
TRBV6-5	.	TRBJ2-2	TRBD1	TGTGCCAGCAGTTACCCAGGGGGCGCGCTGTTTTTT	CASSYPGGALFF
TRBV15	.	TRBJ2-5	.	TGTGCCACCAGCAGAACCCGGGCCGACACTCAGTACTTC	CATSRTRADTQYF
TRBV27	.	TRBJ2-5	.	TGTGCCAGCAGTTTAGACTCGAGCGGCGGGACCCAGTACTTC	CASSLDSSGGTQYF
TRBV7-6	.	TRBJ2-7	.	TGTGCCAGCAGCTCTGAGTTGGGGCTGTCCTACGAGCAGTACTTC	CASSSELGLSYEQYF
TRBV4-2	.	TRBJ2-3	.	TGTGCCAGCAGCCAAGGACAGATGGACGAGCGGGGCACAGATACGCAGTATTTT	CASSQGQMDERGTDTQYF